Below are 9 T cell receptor beta chains sequenced from a single sample in a study of T cell repertoires in cytomegalovirus infection. TCRdb independently ran MiXCR on the reads; one entry per CDR3 protein. Among some 940,000 distinct CDR3 sequences listed, less than 35% were seen once. Antigens of these TCRs are unknown. This material consisted of cultured CD8+ T cells from PBMCs, taken from culture after CMV antigen stimulation. These receptors were collected from a human donor in good health (CMV status not recorded). Some clones in this sample may be carry-over from other donors' samples.

There are many counts of this clonotype. V is TRBV7-8 and J is TRBJ1-1; D ambiguous. The germline gives CDR1 SGHVS, CDR2 FQNEAQ. The CDR3 is 15 amino acids. The ends were cut back, 5 bases at V and 0 bases at J, with 13 bases in the middle. CDR3 sequence reads: CASSPPFRMNTEAFF. The CDR3 DNA sequence: TGTGCCAGCAGCCCACCCTTTCGAATGAACACTGAAGCTTTCTTT.

About this clonotype itself: A junction end diverges from the germline sequence, so it may reflect a read error. CDR3: CVSSIKQFQPQHF. DNA of the CDR3: TGTGTCAGTAGTATTAAACAGTTTCAGCCCCAGCATTTT. The chain joins TRBV19 to TRBJ1-5; D not resolved. Germline CDR1 reads LNHDA; CDR2 reads SQIVND (reference sequence). This CDR3 spans 13 amino acids.

In its sample, this clonotype was seen a few times. The CDR3 sequence is CSVVQGEQFF. In DNA form, the CDR3 reads TGCAGCGTTGTCCAGGGTGAGCAGTTCTTC. This chain uses TRBV29-1 with TRBJ2-1; D might be TRBD1 (5 bases). V was shortened by 4 bases and J by 9 bases, with 7 bases between the two germline ends. The CDR3 has 10 amino acids. Germline CDR1 and CDR2: SQVTM and ANQGSEA.

The chain employs TRBV29-1 and TRBJ2-3; possible D gene TRBD2, 6 bases. Per germline, CDR1 SQVTM and CDR2 ANQGSEA. With 8 bases removed from V and 5 bases from J, the gap between germline ends came to 11 bases. The CDR3 sequence is 11 residues long. As DNA, the CDR3 is TGCAGCCTTTACGGGGGAGATACGCAGTATTTT. This sequence encodes CSLYGGDTQYF.

There are a few counts of this clonotype. This CDR3 reads CASRDARKETQYF. DNA of the CDR3: TGTGCCAGCAGGGACGCCCGGAAGGAGACCCAGTACTTC. This chain connects TRBV12-3 or TRBV12-4 to TRBJ2-5; D is uncertain. This CDR3 region has 13 residues. V was pared by 6 bases and J by 5 bases, with 13 bases between.

There are a few counts of this clonotype. This chain joins TRBV5-6 and TRBJ1-3; D ambiguous. The germline V gene encodes CDR1 SGHDT and CDR2 YYEEEE. Trimming removed 4 bases at V and 11 bases at J, with 16 bases between. This CDR3 comprises 13 residues. CDR3 region: CASSRGSGSAIYF. In nucleotides, the CDR3 is TGTGCCAGCAGCCGGGGAAGTGGTAGCGCCATATATTTT.

As for this clonotype: The junction departs from the called germline gene at one end, perhaps through a read error. The V gene is TRBV20-1, the J gene TRBJ2-2; 7 nucleotides align to TRBD1. Germline lookup yields CDR1 DFQATT and CDR2 SNEGSKA (reference sequence). The CDR3 has 19 residues. As DNA, the CDR3 is TGCAGTGCAAGAGCGACAGGGCCTCGATTGCGCTCGAACACCGGGGAGCTGTTTTTT. It is translated as CSARATGPRLRSNTGELFF.

This clonotype was seen many times. The chain recombines TRBV7-2 with TRBJ2-2, with TRBD1 matching over 7 bases. From germline, CDR1 is SGHTA and CDR2 FQGNSA. There are 16 residues in the CDR3. The V and J ends lost 0 bases and 6 bases, in that order; junction bases with no gene match: 7. The CDR3 DNA reads TGTGCCAGCAGCTTAGCACCGGGACAGCCCGCCGGGGAGCTGTTTTTT. It is translated as CASSLAPGQPAGELFF.

The sample holds a few counts of this clonotype. The chain uses TRBV7-4 and TRBJ2-7; tentative D call: TRBD2 (6 bases). Looked up from germline, CDR1 is SGHVT and CDR2 is SQSDAQ. Trimming shortened V by 6 bases and J by 0 bases, and 15 bases separated the two germline ends. The CDR3 consists of 15 residues. For the CDR3, the DNA is TGTGCCAGCAGTTCCGCCGGGAGTCCCTCCTACGAGCAGTACTTC. Translation: CASSSAGSPSYEQYF.